This passage covers 2 T cell receptor beta chains from one sample sequenced in a study of cytomegalovirus exposure and HLA in healthy donors. The primer mix had 60 Vbeta and 13 Jbeta primers. The data were produced by immunoSEQ multiplex PCR, yet TCRdb's version contains in-frame clones alone and is incomplete. Among some 130,000 clones listed, 70% to 85% were seen once. Sequencing used PBMCs. These receptors originate from a boy aged 2-9 years in good health and CMV-seronegative.

This chain links TRBV9 with TRBJ2-7, with 10 bases aligning to TRBD1. This CDR3 comprises 15 residues. Germline trimming cut 4 bases from V and 3 bases from J; bases unmatched to any gene: 7. Germline assignment: CDR1 SGDLS and CDR2 YYNGEE. The CDR3 is CASSKRGQGNYEQYF. CDR3 sequence (DNA): TGTGCCAGCAGCAAAAGGGGACAGGGGAACTACGAGCAGTACTTC.

The CDR3 reads CAALAGENTEAFF. CDR3 bases: TGTGCCGCCCTAGCGGGGGAGAACACTGAAGCTTTCTTT. The V and J genes are TRBV30 and TRBJ1-1; a weak D match, TRBD1 (5 bases). V shed 8 bases and J shed 1 base, with 14 bases lying between them. Germline CDR1 and CDR2: GTSNPN and SVGIG (reference sequence). The CDR3 totals 13 residues.